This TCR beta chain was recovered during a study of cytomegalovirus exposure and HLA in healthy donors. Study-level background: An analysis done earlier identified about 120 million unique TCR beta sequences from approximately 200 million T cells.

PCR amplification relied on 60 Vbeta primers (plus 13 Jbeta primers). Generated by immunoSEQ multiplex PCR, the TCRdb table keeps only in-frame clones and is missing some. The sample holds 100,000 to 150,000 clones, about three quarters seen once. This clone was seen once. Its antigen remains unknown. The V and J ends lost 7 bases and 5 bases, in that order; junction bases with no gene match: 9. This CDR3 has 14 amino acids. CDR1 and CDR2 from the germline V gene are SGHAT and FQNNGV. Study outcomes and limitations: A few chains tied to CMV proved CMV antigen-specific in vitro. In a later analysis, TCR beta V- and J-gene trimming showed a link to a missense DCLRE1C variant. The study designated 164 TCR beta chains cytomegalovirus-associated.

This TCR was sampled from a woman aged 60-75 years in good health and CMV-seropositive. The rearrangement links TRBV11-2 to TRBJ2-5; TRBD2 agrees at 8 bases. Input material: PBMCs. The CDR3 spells CASTLRRGGETQYF. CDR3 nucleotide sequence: TGTGCCAGCACCCTACGACGGGGGGGTGAGACCCAGTACTTC.